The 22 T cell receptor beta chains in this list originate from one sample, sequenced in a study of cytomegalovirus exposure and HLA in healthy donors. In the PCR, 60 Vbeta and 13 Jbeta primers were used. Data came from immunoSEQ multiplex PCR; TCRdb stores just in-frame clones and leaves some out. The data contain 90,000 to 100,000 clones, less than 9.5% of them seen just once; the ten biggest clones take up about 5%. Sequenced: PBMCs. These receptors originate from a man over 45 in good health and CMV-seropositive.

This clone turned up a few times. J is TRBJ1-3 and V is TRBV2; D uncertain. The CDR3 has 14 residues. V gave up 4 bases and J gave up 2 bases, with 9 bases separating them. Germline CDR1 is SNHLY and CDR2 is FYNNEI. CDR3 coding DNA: TGTGCCAGCAGTGTCCAGAACCCTGGAAACACCATATATTTT. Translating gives CASSVQNPGNTIYF.

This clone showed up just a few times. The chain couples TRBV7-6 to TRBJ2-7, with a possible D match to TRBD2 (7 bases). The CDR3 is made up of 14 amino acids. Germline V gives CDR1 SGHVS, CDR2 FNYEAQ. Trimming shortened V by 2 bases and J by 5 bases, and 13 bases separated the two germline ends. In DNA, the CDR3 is TGTGCCAGCAGCTTATTCGCGGGGGCGGACGAGCAGTACTTC. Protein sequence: CASSLFAGADEQYF.

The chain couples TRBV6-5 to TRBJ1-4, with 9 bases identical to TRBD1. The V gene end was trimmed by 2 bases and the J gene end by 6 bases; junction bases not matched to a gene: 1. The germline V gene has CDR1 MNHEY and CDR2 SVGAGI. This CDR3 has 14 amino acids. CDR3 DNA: TGTGCCAGCAGTTACCGGACAGGGGATGAAAAACTGTTTTTT. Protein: CASSYRTGDEKLFF.

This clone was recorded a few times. The CDR3 spells CASSPTVGFTEAFF. The CDR3 DNA sequence: TGTGCCAGCAGCCCAACAGTCGGTTTCACTGAAGCTTTCTTT. This chain connects TRBV5-6 to TRBJ1-1; D unresolved. V gave up 4 bases and J gave up 4 bases, with 14 bases separating them. Germline V CDR1 and CDR2: SGHDT, YYEEEE. This CDR3 is built from 14 residues.

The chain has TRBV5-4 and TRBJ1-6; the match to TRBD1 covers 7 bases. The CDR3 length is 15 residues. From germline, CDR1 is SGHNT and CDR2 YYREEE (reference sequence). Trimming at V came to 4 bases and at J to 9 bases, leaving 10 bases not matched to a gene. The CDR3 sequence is CASSGDSLKGSPLHF. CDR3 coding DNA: TGTGCCAGCAGCGGGGACAGCTTGAAGGGTTCACCCCTCCACTTT.

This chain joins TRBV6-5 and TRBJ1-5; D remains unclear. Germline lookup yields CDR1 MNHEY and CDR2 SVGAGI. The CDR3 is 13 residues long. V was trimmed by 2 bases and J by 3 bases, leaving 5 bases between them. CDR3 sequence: CASSYEFNQPQHF. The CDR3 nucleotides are TGTGCCAGCAGTTACGAGTTCAATCAGCCCCAGCATTTT.

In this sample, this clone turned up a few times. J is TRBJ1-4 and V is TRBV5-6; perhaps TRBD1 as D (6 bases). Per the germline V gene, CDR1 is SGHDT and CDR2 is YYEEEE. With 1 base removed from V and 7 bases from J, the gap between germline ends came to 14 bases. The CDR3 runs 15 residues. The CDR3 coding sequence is TGTGCCAGCAGCTTGTGGGCGGGGGCCGGTGAAAAACTGTTTTTT. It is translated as CASSLWAGAGEKLFF.

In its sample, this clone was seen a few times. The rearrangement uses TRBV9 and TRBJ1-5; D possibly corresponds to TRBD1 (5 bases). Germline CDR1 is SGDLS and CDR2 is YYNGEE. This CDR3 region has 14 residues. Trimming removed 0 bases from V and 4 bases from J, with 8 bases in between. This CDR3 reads CASSVGGWNQPQHF. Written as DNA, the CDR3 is TGTGCCAGCAGCGTAGGGGGCTGGAATCAGCCCCAGCATTTT.

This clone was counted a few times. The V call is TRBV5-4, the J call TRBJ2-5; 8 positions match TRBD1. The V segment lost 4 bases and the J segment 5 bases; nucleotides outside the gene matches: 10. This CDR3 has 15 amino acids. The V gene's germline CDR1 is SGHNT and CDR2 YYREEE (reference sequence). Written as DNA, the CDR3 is TGTGCCAGCAGCCCCCCCGGGACAGGATCGGAGACCCAGTACTTC. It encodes CASSPPGTGSETQYF. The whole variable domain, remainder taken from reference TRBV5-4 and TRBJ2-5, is ETGVTQSPTHLIKTRGQQVTLRCSSQSGHNTVSWYQQALGQGPQFIFQYYREEENGRGNFPPRFSGLQFPNYSSELNVNALELDDSALYLCASSPPGTGSETQYFGPGTRLLVL.

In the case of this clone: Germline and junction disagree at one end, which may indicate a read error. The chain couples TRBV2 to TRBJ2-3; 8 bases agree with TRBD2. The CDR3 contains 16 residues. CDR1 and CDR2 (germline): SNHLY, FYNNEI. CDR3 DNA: TGTGCCGGCAGTGGAAGGTTCCGGGAGGGGTCAGATACGCAGTATTTT. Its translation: CAGSGRFREGSDTQYF. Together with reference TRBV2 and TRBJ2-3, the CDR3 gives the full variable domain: EPEVTQTPSHQVTQMGQEVILRCVPISNHLYFYWYRQILGQKVEFLVSFYNNEISEKSEIFDDQFSVERPDGSNFTLKIRSTKLEDSAMYFCAGSGRFREGSDTQYFGPGTRLTVL.

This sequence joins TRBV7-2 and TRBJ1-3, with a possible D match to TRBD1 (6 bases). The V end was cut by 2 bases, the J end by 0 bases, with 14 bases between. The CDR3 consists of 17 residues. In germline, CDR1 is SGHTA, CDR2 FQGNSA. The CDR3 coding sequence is TGTGCCAGCAGCTTAAGTGGGACAAACCCCTCTGGAAACACCATATATTTT. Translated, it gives CASSLSGTNPSGNTIYF.

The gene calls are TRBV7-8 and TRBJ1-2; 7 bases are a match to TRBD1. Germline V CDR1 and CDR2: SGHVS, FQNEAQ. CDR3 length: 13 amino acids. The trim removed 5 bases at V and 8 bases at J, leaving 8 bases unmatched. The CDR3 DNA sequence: TGTGCCAGCAGCGTACGACAGGGTAGCGGCTACACCTTC. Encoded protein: CASSVRQGSGYTF.

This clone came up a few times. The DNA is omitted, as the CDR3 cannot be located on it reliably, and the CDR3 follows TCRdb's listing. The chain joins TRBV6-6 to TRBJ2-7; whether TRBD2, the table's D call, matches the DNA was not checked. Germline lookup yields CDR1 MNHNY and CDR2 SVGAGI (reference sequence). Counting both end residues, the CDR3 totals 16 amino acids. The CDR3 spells CASSSSTGTRWYEQYF.

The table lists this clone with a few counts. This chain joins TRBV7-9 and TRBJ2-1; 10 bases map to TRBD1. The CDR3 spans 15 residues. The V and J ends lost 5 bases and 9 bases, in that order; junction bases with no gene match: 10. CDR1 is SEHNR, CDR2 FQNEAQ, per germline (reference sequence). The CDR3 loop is CASSPRDRGFVEQFF. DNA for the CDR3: TGTGCCAGCAGCCCGCGGGACAGGGGATTCGTTGAGCAGTTCTTC. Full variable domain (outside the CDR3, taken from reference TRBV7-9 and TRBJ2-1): DTGVSQNPRHKITKRGQNVTFRCDPISEHNRLYWYRQTLGQGPEFLTYFQNEAQLEKSRLLSDRFSAERPKGSFSTLEIQRTEQGDSAMYLCASSPRDRGFVEQFFGPGTRLTVL.

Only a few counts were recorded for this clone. The CDR3 DNA reads TGTGCCAGCAGCCGGGACAGGCCGGATAGCAATCAGCCCCAGCATTTT. Translation gives CASSRDRPDSNQPQHF. The chain joins TRBV7-9 to TRBJ1-5; 8 nucleotides match TRBD1. This CDR3 is 16 amino acids long. V was clipped by 5 bases and J by 0 bases; unmatched bases: 6. Germline-derived CDR1 and CDR2 are SEHNR and FQNEAQ (reference sequence).

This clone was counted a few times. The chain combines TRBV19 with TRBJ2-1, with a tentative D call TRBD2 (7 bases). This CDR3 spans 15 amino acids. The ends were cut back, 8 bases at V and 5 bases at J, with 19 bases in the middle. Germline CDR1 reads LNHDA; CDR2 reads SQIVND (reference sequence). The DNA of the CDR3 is TGTGCCAGTTCTGTTTGGGGGGGGCGAAACAATGAGCAGTTCTTC. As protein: CASSVWGGRNNEQFF.

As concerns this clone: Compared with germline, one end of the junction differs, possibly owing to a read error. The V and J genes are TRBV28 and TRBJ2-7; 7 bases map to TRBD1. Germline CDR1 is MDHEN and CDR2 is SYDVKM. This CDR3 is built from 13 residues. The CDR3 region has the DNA TGTGCCAGCAGTACAACAGGGGCGTACGCGCAGTACTTC. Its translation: CASSTTGAYAQYF.

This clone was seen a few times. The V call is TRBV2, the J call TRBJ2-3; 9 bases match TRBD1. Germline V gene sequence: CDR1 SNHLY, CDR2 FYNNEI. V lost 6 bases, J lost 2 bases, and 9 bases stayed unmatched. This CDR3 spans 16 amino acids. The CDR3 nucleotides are TGTGCCAGCAGCCCGCCTGGGACAGGGTACACAGATACGCAGTATTTT. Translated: CASSPPGTGYTDTQYF.

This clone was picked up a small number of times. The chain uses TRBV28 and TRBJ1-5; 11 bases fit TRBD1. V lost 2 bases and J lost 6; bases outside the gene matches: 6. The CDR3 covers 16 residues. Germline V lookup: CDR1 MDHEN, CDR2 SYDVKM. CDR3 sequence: CASSLNGQGAGQPQHF. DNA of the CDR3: TGTGCCAGCAGTTTAAATGGACAGGGGGCAGGTCAGCCCCAGCATTTT.

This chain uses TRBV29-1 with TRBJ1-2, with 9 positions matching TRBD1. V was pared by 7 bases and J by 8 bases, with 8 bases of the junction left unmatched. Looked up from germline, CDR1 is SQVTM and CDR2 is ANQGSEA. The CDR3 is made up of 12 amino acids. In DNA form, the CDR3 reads TGCAGCGCCCAAGGACAGGGGAGAGGCTACACCTTC. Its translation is CSAQGQGRGYTF.

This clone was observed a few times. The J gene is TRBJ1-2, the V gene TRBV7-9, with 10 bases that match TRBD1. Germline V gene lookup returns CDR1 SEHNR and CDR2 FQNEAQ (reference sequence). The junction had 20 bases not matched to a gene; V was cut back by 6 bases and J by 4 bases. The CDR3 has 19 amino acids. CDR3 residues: CASRRGQGNPFSDPYGYTF. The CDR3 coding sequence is TGTGCCAGCAGAAGGGGACAGGGGAACCCATTCTCCGACCCCTATGGCTACACCTTC.

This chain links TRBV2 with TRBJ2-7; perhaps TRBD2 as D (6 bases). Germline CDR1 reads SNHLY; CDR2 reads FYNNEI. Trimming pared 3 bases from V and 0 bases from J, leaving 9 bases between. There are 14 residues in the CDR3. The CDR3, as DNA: TGTGCCAGCAGTGAGGAGGGGCCCTCCTACGAGCAGTACTTC. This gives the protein CASSEEGPSYEQYF.